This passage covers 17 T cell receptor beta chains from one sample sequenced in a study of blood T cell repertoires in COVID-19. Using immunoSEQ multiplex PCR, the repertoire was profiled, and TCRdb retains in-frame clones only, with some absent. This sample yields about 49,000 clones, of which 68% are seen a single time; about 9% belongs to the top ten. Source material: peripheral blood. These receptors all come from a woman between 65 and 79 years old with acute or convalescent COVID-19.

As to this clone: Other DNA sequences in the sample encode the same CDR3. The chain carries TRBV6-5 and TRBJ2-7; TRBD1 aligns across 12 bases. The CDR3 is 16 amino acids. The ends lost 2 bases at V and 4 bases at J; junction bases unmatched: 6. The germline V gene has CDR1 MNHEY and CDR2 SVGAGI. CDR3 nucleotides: TGTGCCAGCAGTTACGCGCCGGGACAGGGGGCTTACGAGCAGTACTTC. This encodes CASSYAPGQGAYEQYF.

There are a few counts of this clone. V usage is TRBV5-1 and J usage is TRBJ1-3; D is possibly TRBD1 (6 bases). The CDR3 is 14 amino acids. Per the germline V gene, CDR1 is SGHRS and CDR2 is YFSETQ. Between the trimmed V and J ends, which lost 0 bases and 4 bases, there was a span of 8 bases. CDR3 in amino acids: CASSLVGTGNTIYF. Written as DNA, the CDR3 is TGCGCCAGCAGCTTGGTGGGGACAGGAAACACCATATATTTT.

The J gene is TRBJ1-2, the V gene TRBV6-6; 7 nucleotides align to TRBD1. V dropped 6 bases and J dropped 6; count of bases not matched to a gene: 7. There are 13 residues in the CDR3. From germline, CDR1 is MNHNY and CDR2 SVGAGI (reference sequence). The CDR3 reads CASSLDREDGYTF. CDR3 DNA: TGTGCCAGCAGCCTTGACAGGGAGGATGGCTACACCTTC.

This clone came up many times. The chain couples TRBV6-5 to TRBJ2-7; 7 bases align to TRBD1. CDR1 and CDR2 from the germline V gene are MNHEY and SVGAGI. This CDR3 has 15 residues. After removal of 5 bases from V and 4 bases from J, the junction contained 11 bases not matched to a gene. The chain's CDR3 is CASSRTEGQNYEQYF. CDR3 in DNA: TGTGCCAGCAGTCGAACCGAGGGACAGAATTACGAGCAGTACTTC.

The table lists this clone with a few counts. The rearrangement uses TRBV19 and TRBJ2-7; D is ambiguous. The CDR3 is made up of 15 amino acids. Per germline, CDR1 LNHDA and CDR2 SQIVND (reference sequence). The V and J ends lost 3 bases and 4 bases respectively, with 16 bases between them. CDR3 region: CASSMSPTAVYEQYF. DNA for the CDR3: TGTGCCAGTAGTATGAGTCCCACCGCCGTTTACGAGCAGTACTTC.

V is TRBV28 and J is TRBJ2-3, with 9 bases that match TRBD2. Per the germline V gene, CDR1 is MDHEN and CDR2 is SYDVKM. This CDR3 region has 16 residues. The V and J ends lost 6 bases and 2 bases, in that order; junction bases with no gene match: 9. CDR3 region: CASSPSGAETTDTQYF. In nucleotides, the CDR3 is TGTGCCAGCAGCCCTAGCGGGGCCGAGACCACAGATACGCAGTATTTT.

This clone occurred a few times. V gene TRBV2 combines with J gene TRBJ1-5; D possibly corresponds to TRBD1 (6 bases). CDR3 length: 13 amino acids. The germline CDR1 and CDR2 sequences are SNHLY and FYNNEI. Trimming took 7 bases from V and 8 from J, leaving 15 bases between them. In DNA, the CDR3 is TGTGCCAGCAAGAAGGGGGAAGGGGAGCCCCAGCATTTT. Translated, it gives CASKKGEGEPQHF.

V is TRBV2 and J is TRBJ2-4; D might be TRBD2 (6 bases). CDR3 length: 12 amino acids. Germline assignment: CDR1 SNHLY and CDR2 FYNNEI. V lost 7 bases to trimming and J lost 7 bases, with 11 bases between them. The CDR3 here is CASTSGVNIQYF. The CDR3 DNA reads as TGTGCCAGCACCTCGGGGGTTAACATTCAGTACTTC.

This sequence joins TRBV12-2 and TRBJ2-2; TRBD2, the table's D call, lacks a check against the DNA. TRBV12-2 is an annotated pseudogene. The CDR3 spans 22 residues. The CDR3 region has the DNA TGTGCAAGTCGCTTAGCCCCCCCCCGTAGCGGGAAAAGCTCCCCGAACACCGGGGAGCTGTTTTTT. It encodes CASRLAPPRSGKSSPNTGELFF.

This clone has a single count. This CDR3 is CASSPGGGRASGGYTF. The CDR3, as DNA: TGTGCCAGCAGCCCGGGGGGGGGCAGGGCGTCGGGTGGCTACACCTTC. The rearrangement joins TRBV7-2 to TRBJ1-2, with a weak D call TRBD1 (6 bases). Per the germline V gene, CDR1 is SGHTA and CDR2 is FQGNSA. The CDR3 contains 16 residues. V was clipped by 5 bases and J by 7 bases, with 23 bases between them. The variable domain in full, with the rest retrieved from reference TRBV7-2 and TRBJ1-2, is GAGVSQSPSNKVTEKGKDVELRCDPISGHTALYWYRQSLGQGLEFLIYFQGNSAPDKSGLPSDRFSAERTGGSVSTLTIQRTQQEDSAVYLCASSPGGGRASGGYTFGSGTRLTVV.

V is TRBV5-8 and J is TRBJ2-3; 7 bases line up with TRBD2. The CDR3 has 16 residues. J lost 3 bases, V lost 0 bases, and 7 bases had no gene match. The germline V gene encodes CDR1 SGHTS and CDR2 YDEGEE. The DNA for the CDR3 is TGTGCCAGCAGCTTGGATTTGGGGGGGTGGACAGATACGCAGTATTTT. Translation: CASSLDLGGWTDTQYF.

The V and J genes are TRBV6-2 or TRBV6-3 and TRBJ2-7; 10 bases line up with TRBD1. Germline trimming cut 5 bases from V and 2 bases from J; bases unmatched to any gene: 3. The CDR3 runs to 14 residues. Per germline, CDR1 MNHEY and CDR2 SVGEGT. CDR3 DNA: TGTGCCAGCAGTGGACAGGGGGTGACCTACGAGCAGTACTTC. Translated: CASSGQGVTYEQYF.

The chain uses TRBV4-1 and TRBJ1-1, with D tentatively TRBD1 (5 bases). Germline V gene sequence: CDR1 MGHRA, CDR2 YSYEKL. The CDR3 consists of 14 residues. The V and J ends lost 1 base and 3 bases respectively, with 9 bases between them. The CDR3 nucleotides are TGCGCCAGCAGCCAAGCGGGGGAGTACACTGAAGCTTTCTTT. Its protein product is CASSQAGEYTEAFF.

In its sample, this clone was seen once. The chain's CDR3 is CASARGGTAYGYTF. Here the CDR3 DNA reads TGCGCCAGCGCGAGGGGGGGTACAGCGTATGGCTACACCTTC. The V gene is TRBV4-3, the J gene TRBJ1-2; a weak D match, TRBD1 (6 bases). V shed 8 bases and J shed 5 bases, with 18 bases lying between them. This CDR3 region has 14 residues. Germline V gene sequence: CDR1 LGHNA, CDR2 YSLEER.

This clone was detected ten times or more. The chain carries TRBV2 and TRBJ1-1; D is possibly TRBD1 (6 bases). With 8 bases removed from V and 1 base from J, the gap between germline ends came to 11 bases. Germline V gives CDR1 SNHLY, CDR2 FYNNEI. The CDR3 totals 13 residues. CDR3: CASGKQGNTEAFF. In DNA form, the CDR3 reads TGTGCCAGCGGCAAACAGGGGAACACTGAAGCTTTCTTT.

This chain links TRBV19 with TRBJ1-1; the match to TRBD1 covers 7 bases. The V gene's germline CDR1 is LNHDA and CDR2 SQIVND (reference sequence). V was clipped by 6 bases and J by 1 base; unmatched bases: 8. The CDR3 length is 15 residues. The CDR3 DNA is TGTGCCAGTAGAGTGGACGACAGGGCGAACACTGAAGCTTTCTTT. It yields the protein CASRVDDRANTEAFF.

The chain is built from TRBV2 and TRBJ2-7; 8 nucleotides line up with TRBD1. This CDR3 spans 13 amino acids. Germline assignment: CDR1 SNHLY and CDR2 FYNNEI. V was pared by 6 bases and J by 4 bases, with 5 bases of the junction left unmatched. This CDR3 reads CASSDRGRYEQYF. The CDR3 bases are TGTGCCAGCAGCGACAGGGGAAGGTACGAGCAGTACTTC.